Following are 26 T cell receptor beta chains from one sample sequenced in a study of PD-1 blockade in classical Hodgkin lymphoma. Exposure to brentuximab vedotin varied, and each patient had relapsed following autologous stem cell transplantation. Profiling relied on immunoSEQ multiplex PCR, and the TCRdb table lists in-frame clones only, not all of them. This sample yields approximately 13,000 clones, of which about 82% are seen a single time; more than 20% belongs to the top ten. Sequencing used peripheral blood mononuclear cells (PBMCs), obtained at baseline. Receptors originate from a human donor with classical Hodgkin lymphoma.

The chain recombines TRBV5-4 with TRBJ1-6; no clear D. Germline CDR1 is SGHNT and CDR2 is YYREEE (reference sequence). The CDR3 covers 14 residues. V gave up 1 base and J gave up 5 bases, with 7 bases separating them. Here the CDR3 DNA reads TGTGCCAGCAGCTTGCGGGTGAATAATTCACCCCTCCACTTT. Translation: CASSLRVNNSPLHF. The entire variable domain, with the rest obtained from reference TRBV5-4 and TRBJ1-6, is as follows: ETGVTQSPTHLIKTRGQQVTLRCSSQSGHNTVSWYQQALGQGPQFIFQYYREEENGRGNFPPRFSGLQFPNYSSELNVNALELDDSALYLCASSLRVNNSPLHFGNGTRLTVT.

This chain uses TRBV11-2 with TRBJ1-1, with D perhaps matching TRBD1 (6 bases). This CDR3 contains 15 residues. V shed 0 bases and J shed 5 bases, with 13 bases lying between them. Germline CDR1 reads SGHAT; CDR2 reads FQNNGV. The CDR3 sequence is CASSLDRLGATEAFF. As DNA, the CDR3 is TGTGCCAGCAGCTTAGATCGCTTGGGGGCAACTGAAGCTTTCTTT.

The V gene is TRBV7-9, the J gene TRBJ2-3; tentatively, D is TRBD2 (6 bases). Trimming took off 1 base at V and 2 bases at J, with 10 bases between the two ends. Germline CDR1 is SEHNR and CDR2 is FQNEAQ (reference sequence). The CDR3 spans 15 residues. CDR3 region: CASSLGRGITDTQYF. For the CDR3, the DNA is TGTGCCAGCAGCTTAGGGCGGGGAATCACAGATACGCAGTATTTT.

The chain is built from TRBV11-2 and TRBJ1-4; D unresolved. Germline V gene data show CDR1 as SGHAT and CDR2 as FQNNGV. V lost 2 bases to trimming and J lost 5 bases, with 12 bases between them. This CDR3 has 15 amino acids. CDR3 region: CASSLNGRENEKLFF. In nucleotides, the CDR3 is TGTGCCAGCAGCTTAAATGGGCGTGAGAATGAAAAACTGTTTTTT.

The CDR3 sequence is CASSLGGYNQPQHF. The CDR3 DNA sequence: TGCGCCAGCAGCTTAGGTGGATACAATCAGCCCCAGCATTTT. The chain is built from TRBV5-1 and TRBJ1-5; D unresolved. V was pared by 2 bases and J by 3 bases, with 9 bases between. CDR1 and CDR2 from the germline V gene are SGHRS and YFSETQ. This CDR3 is 14 amino acids long.

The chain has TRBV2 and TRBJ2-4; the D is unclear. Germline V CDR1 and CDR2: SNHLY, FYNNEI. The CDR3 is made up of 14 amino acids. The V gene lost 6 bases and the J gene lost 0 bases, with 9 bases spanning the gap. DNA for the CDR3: TGTGCCAGCAGCCCACAGCTAGCCAAAAACATTCAGTACTTC. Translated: CASSPQLAKNIQYF.

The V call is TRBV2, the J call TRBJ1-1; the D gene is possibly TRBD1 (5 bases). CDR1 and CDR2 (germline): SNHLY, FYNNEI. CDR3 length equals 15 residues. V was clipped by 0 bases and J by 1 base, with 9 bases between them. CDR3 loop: CASSEARGANTEAFF. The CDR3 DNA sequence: TGTGCCAGCAGTGAAGCGCGAGGGGCGAACACTGAAGCTTTCTTT. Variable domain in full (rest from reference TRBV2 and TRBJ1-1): EPEVTQTPSHQVTQMGQEVILRCVPISNHLYFYWYRQILGQKVEFLVSFYNNEISEKSEIFDDQFSVERPDGSNFTLKIRSTKLEDSAMYFCASSEARGANTEAFFGQGTRLTVV.

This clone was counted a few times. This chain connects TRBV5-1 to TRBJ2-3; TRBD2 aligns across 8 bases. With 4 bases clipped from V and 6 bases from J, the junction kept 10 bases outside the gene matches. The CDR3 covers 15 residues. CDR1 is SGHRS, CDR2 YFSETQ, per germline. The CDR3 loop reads CASSNQRGPRDTQYF. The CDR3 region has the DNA TGCGCCAGCAGCAACCAGCGGGGGCCACGGGATACGCAGTATTTT.

CDR3 nucleotides: TGTGCCAGCAGTGGGGGGACGGGAAACTCCTACGAGCAGTACTTC. It codes for CASSGGTGNSYEQYF. This chain links TRBV9 with TRBJ2-7; maybe TRBD2 (6 bases). Per germline, CDR1 SGDLS and CDR2 YYNGEE. The CDR3 consists of 15 residues. V lost 5 bases and J lost 0, with 15 bases in between.

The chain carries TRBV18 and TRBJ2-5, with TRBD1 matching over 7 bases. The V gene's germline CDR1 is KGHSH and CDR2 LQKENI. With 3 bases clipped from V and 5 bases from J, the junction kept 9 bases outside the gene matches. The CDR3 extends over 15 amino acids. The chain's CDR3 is CASSPVRGQSETQYF. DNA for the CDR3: TGTGCCAGCTCACCCGTGAGGGGGCAGTCGGAGACCCAGTACTTC.

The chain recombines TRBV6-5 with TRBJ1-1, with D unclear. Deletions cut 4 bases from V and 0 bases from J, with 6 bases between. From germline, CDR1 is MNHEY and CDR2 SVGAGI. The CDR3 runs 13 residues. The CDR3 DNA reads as TGTGCCAGCAGTTCTCAGTTGAACACTGAAGCTTTCTTT. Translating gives CASSSQLNTEAFF.

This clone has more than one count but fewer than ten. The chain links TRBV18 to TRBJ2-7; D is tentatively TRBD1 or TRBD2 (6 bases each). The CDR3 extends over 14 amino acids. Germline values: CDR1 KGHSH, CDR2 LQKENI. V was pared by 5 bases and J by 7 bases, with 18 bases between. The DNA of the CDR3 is TGTGCCAGCTCAGTGGACAGTGGAGGGGGAGAGCAGTACTTC. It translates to CASSVDSGGGEQYF.

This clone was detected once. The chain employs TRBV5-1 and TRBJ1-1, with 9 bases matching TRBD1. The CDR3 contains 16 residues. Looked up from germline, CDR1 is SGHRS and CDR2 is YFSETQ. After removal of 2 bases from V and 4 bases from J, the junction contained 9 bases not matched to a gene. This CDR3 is CASSFLQGAVGTEAFF. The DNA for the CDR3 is TGCGCCAGCAGCTTCCTACAGGGGGCTGTAGGCACTGAAGCTTTCTTT. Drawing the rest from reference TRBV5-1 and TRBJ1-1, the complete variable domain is KAGVTQTPRYLIKTRGQQVTLSCSPISGHRSVSWYQQTPGQGLQFLFEYFSETQRNKGNFPGRFSGRQFSNSRSEMNVSTLELGDSALYLCASSFLQGAVGTEAFFGQGTRLTVV.

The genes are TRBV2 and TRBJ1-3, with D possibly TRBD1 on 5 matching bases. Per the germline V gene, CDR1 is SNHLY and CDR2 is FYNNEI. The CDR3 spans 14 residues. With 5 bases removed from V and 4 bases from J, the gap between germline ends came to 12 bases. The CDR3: CASSLQEAGNTIYF. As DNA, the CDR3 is TGTGCCAGCAGTTTACAGGAGGCAGGAAACACCATATATTTT.

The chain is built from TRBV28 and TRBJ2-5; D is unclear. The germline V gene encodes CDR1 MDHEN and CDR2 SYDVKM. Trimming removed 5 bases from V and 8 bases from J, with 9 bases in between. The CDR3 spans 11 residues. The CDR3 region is CASSPRITQYF. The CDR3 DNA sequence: TGTGCCAGCAGTCCCCGTATTACCCAGTACTTC.

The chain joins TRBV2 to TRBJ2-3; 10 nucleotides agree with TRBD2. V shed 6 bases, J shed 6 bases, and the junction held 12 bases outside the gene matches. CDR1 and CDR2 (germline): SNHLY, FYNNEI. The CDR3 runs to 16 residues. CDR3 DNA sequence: TGTGCCAGCAGAGCTAGCGGGGGCCTCTCCAGGGATACGCAGTATTTT. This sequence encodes CASRASGGLSRDTQYF.

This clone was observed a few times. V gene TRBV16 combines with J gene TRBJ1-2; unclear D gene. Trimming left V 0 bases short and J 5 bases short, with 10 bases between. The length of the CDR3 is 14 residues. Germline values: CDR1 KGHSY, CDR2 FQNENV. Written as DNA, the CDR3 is TGTGCCAGCAGCCAATCGGCGCAGAGTTATGGCTACACCTTC. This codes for CASSQSAQSYGYTF.

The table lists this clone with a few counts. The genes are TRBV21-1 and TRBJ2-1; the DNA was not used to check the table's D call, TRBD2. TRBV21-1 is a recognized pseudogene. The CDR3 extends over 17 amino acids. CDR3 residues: CASSKLGGLAGYNEQFF. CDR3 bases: TGTGCCAGCAGCAAATTAGGGGGACTAGCGGGTTACAATGAGCAGTTCTTC.

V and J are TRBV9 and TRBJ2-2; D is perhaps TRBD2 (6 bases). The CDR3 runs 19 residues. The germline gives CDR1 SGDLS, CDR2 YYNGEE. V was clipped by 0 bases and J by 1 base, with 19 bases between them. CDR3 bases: TGTGCCAGCAGCGTAGCCGCGACTAGGGCGATAGGGAACACCGGGGAGCTGTTTTTT. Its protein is CASSVAATRAIGNTGELFF. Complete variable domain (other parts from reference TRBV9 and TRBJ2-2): DSGVTQTPKHLITATGQRVTLRCSPRSGDLSVYWYQQSLDQGLQFLIQYYNGEERAKGNILERFSAQQFPDLHSELNLSSLELGDSALYFCASSVAATRAIGNTGELFFGEGSRLTVL.

The CDR3 DNA is TGTGCCAGCAGCCCAGTGTTGATTGGAAACACCATATATTTT. Translation gives CASSPVLIGNTIYF. The chain employs TRBV6-1 and TRBJ1-3; D uncertain. Trimming removed 6 bases at V and 3 bases at J, with 12 bases between. CDR3 length: 14 amino acids. Germline CDR1 and CDR2: MNHNS and SASEGT.

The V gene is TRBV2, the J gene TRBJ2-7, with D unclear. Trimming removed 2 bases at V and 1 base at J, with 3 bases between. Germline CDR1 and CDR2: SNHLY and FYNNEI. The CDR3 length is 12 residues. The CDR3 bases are TGTGCCAGCAGTGAACTGTCCTACGAGCAGTACTTC. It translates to CASSELSYEQYF.

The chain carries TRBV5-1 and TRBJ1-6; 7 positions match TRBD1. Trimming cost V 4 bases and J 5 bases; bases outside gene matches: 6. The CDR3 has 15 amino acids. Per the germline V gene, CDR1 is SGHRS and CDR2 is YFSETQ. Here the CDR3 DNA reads TGCGCCAGCAGCCCACTGGGACAGAATAATTCACCCCTCCACTTT. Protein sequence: CASSPLGQNNSPLHF.

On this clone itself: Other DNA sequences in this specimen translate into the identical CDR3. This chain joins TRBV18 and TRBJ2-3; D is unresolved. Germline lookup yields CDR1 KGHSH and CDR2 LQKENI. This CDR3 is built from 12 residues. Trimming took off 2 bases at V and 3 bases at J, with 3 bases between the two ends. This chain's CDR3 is CASSPSTDTQYF. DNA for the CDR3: TGTGCCAGCTCACCAAGTACAGATACGCAGTATTTT.

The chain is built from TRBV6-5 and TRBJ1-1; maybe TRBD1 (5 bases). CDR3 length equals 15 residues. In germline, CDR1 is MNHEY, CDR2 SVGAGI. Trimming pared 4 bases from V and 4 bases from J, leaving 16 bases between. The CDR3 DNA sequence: TGTGCCAGCAGTTCCGGGGGGGGAGTAAGCACTGAAGCTTTCTTT. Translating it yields CASSSGGGVSTEAFF.

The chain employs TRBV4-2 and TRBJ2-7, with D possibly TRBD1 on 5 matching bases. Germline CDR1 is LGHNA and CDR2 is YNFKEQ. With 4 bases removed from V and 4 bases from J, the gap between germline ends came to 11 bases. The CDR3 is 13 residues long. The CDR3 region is CASSRGPAYEQYF. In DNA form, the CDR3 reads TGTGCCAGCAGCCGGGGCCCAGCTTACGAGCAGTACTTC.

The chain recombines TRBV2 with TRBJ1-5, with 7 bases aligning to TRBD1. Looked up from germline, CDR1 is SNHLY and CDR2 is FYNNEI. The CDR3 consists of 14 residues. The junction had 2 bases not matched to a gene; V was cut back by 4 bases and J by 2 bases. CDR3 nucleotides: TGTGCCAGCAGTGGACAGGGTGGCAATCAGCCCCAGCATTTT. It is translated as CASSGQGGNQPQHF.